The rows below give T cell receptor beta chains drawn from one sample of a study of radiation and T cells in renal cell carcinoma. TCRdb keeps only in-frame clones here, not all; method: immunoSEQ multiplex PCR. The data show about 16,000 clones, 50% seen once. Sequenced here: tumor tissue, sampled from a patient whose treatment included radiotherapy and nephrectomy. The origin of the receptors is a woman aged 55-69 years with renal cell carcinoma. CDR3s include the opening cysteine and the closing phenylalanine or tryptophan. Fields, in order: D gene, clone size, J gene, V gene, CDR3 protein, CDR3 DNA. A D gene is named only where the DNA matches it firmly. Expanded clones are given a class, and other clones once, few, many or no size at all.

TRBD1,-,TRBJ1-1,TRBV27,CASSTGGPEAFF,TGTGCCAGCAGTACAGGGGGGCCTGAAGCTTTCTTT
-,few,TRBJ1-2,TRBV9,CASSVTGANYGYTF,TGTGCCAGCAGCGTAACCGGGGCCAACTATGGCTACACCTTC
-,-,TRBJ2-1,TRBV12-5,CASGLSTVGEQFF,TGTGCTAGTGGTTTGTCGACGGTGGGTGAGCAGTTCTTC
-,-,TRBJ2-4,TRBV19,CASSIAQAKNIQYF,TGTGCCAGTAGTATAGCCCAAGCCAAAAACATTCAGTACTTC
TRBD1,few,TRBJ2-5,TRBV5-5,CASSLGLGRGRETQYF,TGTGCCAGCAGCTTGGGGCTTGGCAGGGGGCGGGAGACCCAGTACTTC
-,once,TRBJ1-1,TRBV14,CASSPLGLGPMNTEAFF,TGTGCCAGCAGCCCCCTAGGTTTGGGACCCATGAACACTGAAGCTTTCTTT
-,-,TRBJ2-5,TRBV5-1,CASSLFPQETQYF,TGCGCCAGCAGCTTGTTCCCCCAAGAGACCCAGTACTTC
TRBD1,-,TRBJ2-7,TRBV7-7,CASSLGQGREQYF,TGTGCTAGCAGCTTAGGACAGGGTAGGGAGCAGTACTTC
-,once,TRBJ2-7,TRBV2,CASSGGGGLGYEQYF,TGTGCCAGCAGTGGGGGGGGCGGCCTAGGGTACGAGCAGTACTTC
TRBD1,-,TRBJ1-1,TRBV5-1,CASSDTGGTTEAFF,TGCGCCAGCAGCGACACAGGGGGCACCACTGAAGCTTTCTTT
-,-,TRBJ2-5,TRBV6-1,CASSAGTQGETQYF,TGTGCCAGCAGTGCTGGGACTCAAGGGGAGACCCAGTACTTC
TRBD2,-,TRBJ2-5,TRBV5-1,CASSLTPLAGSQETQYF,TGCGCCAGCAGCTTAACCCCACTAGCGGGATCGCAAGAGACCCAGTACTTC
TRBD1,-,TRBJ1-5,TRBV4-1,CASSQRTGAPPQGQPQHF,TGCGCCAGCAGCCAGCGGACAGGGGCCCCGCCCCAGGGTCAGCCCCAGCATTTT
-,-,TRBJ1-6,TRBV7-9,CASSLEDPLSYNSPLHF,TGTGCCAGCAGCTTAGAGGATCCGCTCTCCTATAATTCACCCCTCCACTTT
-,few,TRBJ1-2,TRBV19,CASTLGRGYGYTF,TGTGCCAGTACCCTAGGGAGGGGCTATGGCTACACCTTC
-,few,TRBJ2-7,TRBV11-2,CASSLFSDNYEQYF,TGTGCCAGCAGCTTATTTTCGGACAACTACGAGCAGTACTTC
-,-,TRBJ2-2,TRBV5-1,CASSLALAGMTGELFF,TGCGCCAGCAGCTTGGCCTTGGCAGGGATGACCGGGGAGCTGTTTTTT
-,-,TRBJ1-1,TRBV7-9,CASSSHPGTEAFF,TGTGCCAGCAGTTCACATCCCGGCACTGAAGCTTTCTTT
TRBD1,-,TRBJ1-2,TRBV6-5,CASSLQGGGIYGYTF,TGTGCCAGCAGTCTTCAGGGGGGCGGAATCTATGGCTACACCTTC
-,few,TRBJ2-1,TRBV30,CAWSPRTGPRENEQFF,TGTGCCTGGAGTCCTCGGACAGGCCCCCGGGAGAATGAGCAGTTCTTC
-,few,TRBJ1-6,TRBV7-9,CASSLSVSGYDNSPLHF,TGTGCCAGCAGCTTGTCCGTATCCGGGTACGATAATTCACCCCTCCACTTT
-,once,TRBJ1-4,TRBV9,CASSLGPPAKLFF,TGTGCCAGCAGCTTGGGACCCCCGGCAAAACTGTTTTTT
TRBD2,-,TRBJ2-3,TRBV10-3,CAISETSGADTQYF,TGTGCCATCAGTGAGACTAGCGGGGCAGATACGCAGTATTTT
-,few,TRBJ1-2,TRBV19,CASSRDTDLYGYTF,TGTGCCAGTAGTAGGGACACGGACCTCTATGGCTACACCTTC
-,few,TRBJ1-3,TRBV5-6,CASRSVSGNTIYF,TGTGCCAGCAGATCAGTCTCTGGAAACACCATATATTTT
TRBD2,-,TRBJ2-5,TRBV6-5,CASRFGRGAGETQYF,TGTGCCAGCAGATTCGGGAGGGGGGCCGGGGAGACCCAGTACTTC
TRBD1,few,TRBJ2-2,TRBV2,CASDSGTGNTGELFF,TGTGCCAGCGATTCGGGGACAGGGAACACCGGGGAGCTGTTTTTT
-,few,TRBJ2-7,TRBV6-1,CASSAIRDAAYEQYF,TGTGCCAGCAGCGCCATTCGTGACGCGGCCTACGAGCAGTACTTC
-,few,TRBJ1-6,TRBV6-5,CASSGQNNSPLHF,TGTGCCAGCAGCGGACAGAACAATTCACCCCTCCACTTT
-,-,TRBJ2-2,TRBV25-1,CASNPGHPTGELFF,TGTGCCTCCAACCCGGGACACCCCACCGGGGAGCTGTTTTTT
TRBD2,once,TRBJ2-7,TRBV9,CASTPGLAESYEQYF,TGTGCCAGCACCCCGGGACTAGCGGAGTCCTACGAGCAGTACTTC
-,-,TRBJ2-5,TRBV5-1,CASSFPVGETQYF,TGTGCCAGCAGCTTCCCAGTGGGGGAGACCCAGTACTTC
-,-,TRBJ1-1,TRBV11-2,CASSLKILTEAFF,TGTGCCAGCAGCTTAAAAATACTCACTGAAGCTTTCTTT
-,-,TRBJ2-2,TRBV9,CASSATFSNTGELFF,TGTGCCAGCAGTGCTACGTTCTCGAACACCGGGGAGCTGTTTTTT
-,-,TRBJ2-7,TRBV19,CASRPQGGGDEQYF,TGTGCCAGTAGACCCCAGGGGGGCGGCGACGAGCAGTACTTC
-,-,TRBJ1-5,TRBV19,CASSIWGRQPQHF,TGTGCCAGTAGTATTTGGGGGCGGCAGCCCCAGCATTTT
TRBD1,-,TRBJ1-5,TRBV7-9,CASSLTAPGQGRQPQHF,TGTGCCAGCAGCTTAACAGCCCCGGGACAGGGTCGACAGCCCCAGCATTTT
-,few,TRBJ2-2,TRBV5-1,CASSLDGGGSTGELFF,TGCGCCAGCAGCTTGGATGGGGGAGGCAGCACCGGGGAGCTGTTTTTT
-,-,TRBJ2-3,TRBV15,CATSRDGGPTDTQYF,TGTGCCACCAGCAGAGATGGCGGCCCCACAGATACGCAGTATTTT
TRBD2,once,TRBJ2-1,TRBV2,CASRDREGPYNEQFF,TGTGCCAGCAGGGACCGGGAGGGCCCTTACAATGAGCAGTTCTTC
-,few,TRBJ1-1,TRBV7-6,CASSPQTVNTEAFF,TGTGCCAGCAGCCCCCAGACAGTGAACACTGAAGCTTTCTTT
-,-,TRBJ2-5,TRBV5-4,CASSLGLQETQYF,TGTGCCAGCAGCTTGGGACTTCAAGAGACCCAGTACTTC
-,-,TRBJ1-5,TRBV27,CASSLNYRVQPQHF,TGTGCCAGCAGTTTAAACTACAGGGTTCAGCCCCAGCATTTT
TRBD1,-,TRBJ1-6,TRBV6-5,CASSYSEDRVGSPLHF,TGTGCCAGCAGTTACTCCGAAGACAGGGTTGGGTCACCCCTCCACTTT
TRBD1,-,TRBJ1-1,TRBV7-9,CASSPGTGFMNTEAFF,TGTGCCAGCAGCCCGGGGACAGGCTTCATGAACACTGAAGCTTTCTTT
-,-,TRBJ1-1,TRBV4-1,CASSQGQLNTEAFF,TGCGCCAGCAGCCAGGGTCAGTTGAACACTGAAGCTTTCTTT
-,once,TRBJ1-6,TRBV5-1,CASRPTETVGALHF,TGCGCCAGCAGACCGACAGAGACCGTGGGGGCCCTCCACTTT
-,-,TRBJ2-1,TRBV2,CASSELAVYNEQFF,TGTGCCAGCAGTGAATTGGCGGTCTACAATGAGCAGTTCTTC
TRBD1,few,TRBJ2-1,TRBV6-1,CASSARQGPYNEQFF,TGTGCCAGCAGTGCCAGACAGGGGCCATACAATGAGCAGTTCTTC
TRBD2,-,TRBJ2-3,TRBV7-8,CASSFVAGEDTQYF,TGTGCCAGCAGCTTCGTAGCGGGAGAAGATACGCAGTATTTT
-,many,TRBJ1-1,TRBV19,CASEWPRGGRAFF,TGTGCCAGCGAGTGGCCTCGGGGAGGGAGAGCTTTCTTT
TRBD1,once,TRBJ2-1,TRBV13,CASSLMGQEYNEQFF,TGTGCCAGCAGCTTAATGGGACAGGAGTACAATGAGCAGTTCTTC
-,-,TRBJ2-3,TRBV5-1,CASRLDREFTYTQYF,TGCGCCAGCAGACTCGACAGAGAATTTACATATACGCAGTATTTT
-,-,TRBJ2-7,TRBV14,CASSQGGWTDYEQYF,TGTGCCAGCAGCCAAGGGGGCTGGACAGACTACGAGCAGTACTTC